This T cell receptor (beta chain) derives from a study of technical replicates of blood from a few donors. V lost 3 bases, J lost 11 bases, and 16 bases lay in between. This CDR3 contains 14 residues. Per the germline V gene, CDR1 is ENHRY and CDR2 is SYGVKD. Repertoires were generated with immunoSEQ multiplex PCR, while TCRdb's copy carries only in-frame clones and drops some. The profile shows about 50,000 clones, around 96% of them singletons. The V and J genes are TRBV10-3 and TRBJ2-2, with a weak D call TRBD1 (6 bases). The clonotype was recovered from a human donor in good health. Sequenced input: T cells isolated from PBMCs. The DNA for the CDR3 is TGTGCCATCAGTGAAACGCCAGGGGTTTCAGAGCTGTTTTTT. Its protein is CAISETPGVSELFF.